These 9 T cell receptor beta chains were sequenced from one sample in a study of early T cells in non-severe SARS-CoV-2 infection. TCRdb used MiXCR to reprocess the 5' RACE reads, holding one entry per CDR3 protein. The data show 30,000 to 40,000 distinct CDR3 sequences, over 9% seen once. Sequencing was done on a sample of whole blood. These receptors were obtained from an adult who was a healthcare worker with PCR-confirmed SARS-CoV-2 infection or an uninfected control (not recorded which).

The table lists this clonotype with many counts. This CDR3 reads CASSLQLGVQETQYF. The CDR3 DNA follows: TGTGCCAGCAGTTTACAATTGGGGGTCCAAGAGACCCAGTACTTC. The V call is TRBV12-3 or TRBV12-4, the J call TRBJ2-5, with D possibly called TRBD1 or TRBD2 (5 bases each). V was trimmed by 2 bases and J by 1 base, leaving 11 bases between them. This CDR3 contains 15 residues.

This clonotype was picked up many times. The chain recombines TRBV28 with TRBJ2-7; D gene uncertain. With 8 bases removed from V and 1 base from J, the gap between germline ends came to 15 bases. There are 14 residues in the CDR3. Germline lookup yields CDR1 MDHEN and CDR2 SYDVKM. CDR3 protein: CASAWAAASYEQYF. DNA of the CDR3: TGTGCCAGCGCTTGGGCGGCGGCGTCCTACGAGCAGTACTTC.

There are many counts of this clonotype. This sequence joins TRBV14 and TRBJ2-3, with D perhaps assigned TRBD1 or TRBD2 (6 bases each). The V and J ends lost 4 bases and 2 bases respectively, with 13 bases between them. Germline assignment: CDR1 SGHDN and CDR2 FVKESK. CDR3 size: 15 residues. The CDR3 loop reads CASSPGGRFTDTQYF. The CDR3 DNA sequence: TGTGCCAGCAGCCCCGGGGGCCGCTTCACAGATACGCAGTATTTT. The whole variable domain, remainder taken from reference TRBV14 and TRBJ2-3, is EAGVTQFPSHSVIEKGQTVTLRCDPISGHDNLYWYRRVMGKEIKFLLHFVKESKQDESGMPNNRFLAERTGGTYSTLKVQPAELEDSGVYFCASSPGGRFTDTQYFGPGTRLTVL.

This clonotype was seen only a few times. The V and J genes are TRBV7-2 and TRBJ2-7; D could derive from TRBD1 or TRBD2 (6 bases each). Germline V gene sequence: CDR1 SGHTA, CDR2 FQGNSA. Trimming left V 3 bases short and J 6 bases short, with 9 bases between. The CDR3 totals 12 residues. The CDR3 DNA is TGTGCCAGCAGCTTTGGAGGGGGCGAGCAGTACTTC. Encoded protein: CASSFGGGEQYF. The whole variable domain, filled in from reference TRBV7-2 and TRBJ2-7, reads GAGVSQSPSNKVTEKGKDVELRCDPISGHTALYWYRQSLGQGLEFLIYFQGNSAPDKSGLPSDRFSAERTGGSVSTLTIQRTQQEDSAVYLCASSFGGGEQYFGPGTRLTVT.

This clonotype occurred many times. The rearrangement links TRBV5-4 to TRBJ2-1; TRBD1 agrees at 9 bases. Germline V gene data show CDR1 as SGHNT and CDR2 as YYREEE (reference sequence). V was clipped by 7 bases and J by 3 bases; unmatched bases: 2. CDR3 length: 13 residues. Here the CDR3 reads CASGGQGYNEQFF. The CDR3 DNA sequence: TGTGCCAGCGGGGGACAGGGCTACAATGAGCAGTTCTTC.

This clonotype was seen repeatedly, ten times or more. The rearrangement joins TRBV18 to TRBJ1-2; TRBD1 might be the D (6 bases). Trimming removed 3 bases from V and 0 bases from J, with 20 bases in between. The germline V gene encodes CDR1 KGHSH and CDR2 LQKENI. The CDR3 is 18 residues long. CDR3 DNA: TGTGCCAGCTCACCTCGAGCTGGGGGCTCAACATCTAACTATGGCTACACCTTC. Translated: CASSPRAGGSTSNYGYTF.

This clonotype was counted ten times or more. The rearrangement links TRBV4-3 to TRBJ2-7; D is uncertain. Trimming took 0 bases from V and 3 from J, leaving 9 bases between them. The germline V gene has CDR1 LGHNA and CDR2 YSLEER. This CDR3 spans 14 amino acids. This chain's CDR3 is CASSQDPRDYEQYF. The CDR3 nucleotides read TGCGCCAGCAGCCAAGATCCGCGCGACTACGAGCAGTACTTC.

This clonotype was seen a handful of times. The rearrangement joins TRBV20-1 to TRBJ1-2; D is perhaps TRBD1 (6 bases). V lost 1 base and J 6 bases, leaving 15 bases between the germline ends. Germline V gives CDR1 DFQATT, CDR2 SNEGSKA (reference sequence). The CDR3 has 14 amino acids. The CDR3 here is CSARAPQGINGYTF. CDR3 in DNA: TGCAGTGCTAGAGCCCCGCAGGGGATCAATGGCTACACCTTC.

This clonotype has only a few counts. V and J are TRBV2 and TRBJ2-1, with 11 bases fitting TRBD2. CDR1 SNHLY and CDR2 FYNNEI come from the germline V gene. Trimming cost V 7 bases and J 5 bases; bases outside gene matches: 7. The CDR3 is 15 amino acids. The CDR3 sequence: CASTLGTSGNNEQFF. CDR3 sequence (DNA): TGTGCCAGCACCCTAGGGACTAGCGGTAACAATGAGCAGTTCTTC.